The 17 T cell receptor beta chains below all came from one sample that was sequenced in a study of T cells in localized non-small cell lung cancer. Profiled with immunoSEQ multiplex PCR; TCRdb holds only in-frame clones, not every one. The top ten hold 5.5% to 6.5% of the sample, which has about 40,000 clones, approximately 86% seen once. Sequencing was performed on peripheral blood, taken before any cancer treatment. The receptors derive from a man aged 40 to 75 with stage I lung adenocarcinoma.

CDR3 loop: CASSTQGLWNSPLHF. The DNA for the CDR3 is TGTGCCAGCAGTACACAGGGTCTTTGGAATTCACCCCTCCACTTT. This chain connects TRBV28 to TRBJ1-6, with TRBD1 as a possible D gene (6 bases). The germline V gene has CDR1 MDHEN and CDR2 SYDVKM. This CDR3 contains 15 residues. V lost 5 bases to trimming and J lost 7 bases, with 15 bases between them.

The CDR3 is CASSKAGTGAETQYF. CDR3 in DNA: TGTGCCAGCAGCAAAGCGGGGACAGGGGCAGAGACCCAGTACTTC. The J gene is TRBJ2-5, the V gene TRBV21-1; TRBD1 is the table's D call and was not checked against the DNA. TRBV21-1 is designated a pseudogene. The length of the CDR3 is 15 residues.

The gene calls are TRBV5-1 and TRBJ2-7, with a tentative D call TRBD1 (5 bases). The CDR3 runs to 17 residues. In germline, CDR1 is SGHRS, CDR2 YFSETQ. Trimming left V 0 bases short and J 0 bases short, with 16 bases between. In DNA, the CDR3 is TGCGCCAGCAGCTTGGGTTTTACAGGACCCAGCTCCTACGAGCAGTACTTC. Translating it yields CASSLGFTGPSSYEQYF.

A single count supports this clone. The J gene is TRBJ2-3, the V gene TRBV29-1, with TRBD2 identical over 11 bases. CDR1 and CDR2 (germline): SQVTM, ANQGSEA. Germline trimming cut 7 bases from V and 1 base from J; bases unmatched to any gene: 7. The length of the CDR3 is 15 residues. The CDR3, as DNA: TGCAGCGCCACCGGGACTAGCGGACGCACAGATACGCAGTATTTT. It encodes CSATGTSGRTDTQYF.

In this sample, this clone turned up a few times. The chain links TRBV10-3 to TRBJ1-5; the D is unclear. The CDR3 is made up of 12 amino acids. Looked up from germline, CDR1 is ENHRY and CDR2 is SYGVKD. V lost 6 bases to trimming and J lost 3 bases, with 6 bases between them. In DNA form, the CDR3 reads TGTGCCATCAGCGACAACAATCAGCCCCAGCATTTT. Translation: CAISDNNQPQHF.

As DNA, the CDR3 is TGTGCCAGCATTCTAGCCCTCCAGGGATCTGAAAAACTGTTTTTT. This gives the protein CASILALQGSEKLFF. J is TRBJ1-4 and V is TRBV6-5; tentatively, D is TRBD1 (5 bases). Trimming took off 7 bases at V and 7 bases at J, with 19 bases between the two ends. The germline V gene has CDR1 MNHEY and CDR2 SVGAGI. This CDR3 comprises 15 residues.

The chain recombines TRBV27 with TRBJ1-1; TRBD1 matches at 9 bases. The germline V gene encodes CDR1 MNHEY and CDR2 SMNVEV (reference sequence). V trimming: 2 bases; J trimming: 8 bases; junction bases outside the gene matches: 12. The CDR3 loop spans 16 amino acids. The DNA of the CDR3 is TGTGCCAGCAGTTTAGGACCGGGACAGGGTCTTGGGGAAGCTTTCTTT. It specifies CASSLGPGQGLGEAFF.

This rearrangement joins TRBV5-4 to TRBJ2-7; weak D call: TRBD1 (6 bases). The V and J ends lost 4 bases and 7 bases respectively, with 18 bases between them. Germline V CDR1 and CDR2: SGHNT, YYREEE (reference sequence). This CDR3 is 14 amino acids long. The CDR3 DNA is TGTGCCAGCAGCCTCAACGGACAGTCGTGGGAGCAGTACTTC. Its protein product is CASSLNGQSWEQYF.

The chain links TRBV4-1 to TRBJ2-3, with TRBD2 matching 12 bases. The CDR3 loop spans 15 amino acids. J gave up 6 bases and V 4 bases, and 5 bases lay outside the gene matches. Looked up from germline, CDR1 is MGHRA and CDR2 is YSYEKL. CDR3 residues: CASSRGLAGPDTQYF. The CDR3 coding sequence is TGCGCCAGCAGCCGGGGACTAGCGGGCCCCGATACGCAGTATTTT.

This clone came up once. The chain is built from TRBV28 and TRBJ1-2; 8 bases align to TRBD1. CDR3 length: 14 residues. With 5 bases clipped from V and 1 base from J, the junction kept 3 bases outside the gene matches. Germline V gene data show CDR1 as MDHEN and CDR2 as SYDVKM. CDR3: CASSPGQVNYGYTF. CDR3 coding DNA: TGTGCCAGCAGTCCGGGACAGGTTAACTATGGCTACACCTTC.

The V and J genes are TRBV28 and TRBJ2-2; D ambiguous. In germline, CDR1 is MDHEN, CDR2 SYDVKM. The V and J ends lost 2 bases and 1 base respectively, with 11 bases between them. The CDR3 is made up of 16 amino acids. The DNA of the CDR3 is TGTGCCAGCAGTTTACGCACTTTCGGGAACACCGGGGAGCTGTTTTTT. As protein: CASSLRTFGNTGELFF.

Comment on this clone: This same CDR3 is encoded by further DNA sequences in the sample. This chain uses TRBV5-1 with TRBJ2-3; TRBD2 agrees at 10 bases. CDR1 and CDR2 (germline): SGHRS, YFSETQ. The trim removed 0 bases at V and 1 base at J, leaving 2 bases unmatched. The CDR3 sequence is 16 residues long. The CDR3: CASSLGGTSGTDTQYF. The CDR3 DNA sequence: TGCGCCAGCAGCTTGGGGGGGACTAGCGGCACAGATACGCAGTATTTT.

The rearrangement links TRBV2 to TRBJ2-3; the D gene is possibly TRBD1 (7 bases). Trimming removed 6 bases at V and 6 bases at J, with 13 bases between. Germline-derived CDR1 and CDR2 are SNHLY and FYNNEI. The length of the CDR3 is 13 residues. The CDR3 loop reads CASSLTGRDTQYF. Written as DNA, the CDR3 is TGTGCCAGCAGCCTGACAGGGAGGGATACGCAGTATTTT.

The V and J genes are TRBV2 and TRBJ2-7; possibly TRBD2 for D (6 bases). This CDR3 comprises 15 residues. The V gene lost 1 base and the J gene lost 3 bases, with 13 bases spanning the gap. Germline V CDR1 and CDR2: SNHLY, FYNNEI. Here the CDR3 reads CASSEGGDFFYEQYF. The CDR3 DNA sequence: TGTGCCAGCAGTGAAGGCGGGGACTTCTTCTACGAGCAGTACTTC.

V and J are TRBV7-9 and TRBJ1-3; possible D gene TRBD1, 5 bases. Germline assignment: CDR1 SEHNR and CDR2 FQNEAQ (reference sequence). The V and J ends lost 4 bases and 4 bases respectively, with 11 bases between them. The CDR3 runs 14 residues. In DNA, the CDR3 is TGTGCCAGCAGCTCGACAGTCGGAGGAAACACCATATATTTT. This encodes CASSSTVGGNTIYF.

The chain joins TRBV27 to TRBJ2-3; D is unresolved. Trimming left V 5 bases short and J 3 bases short, with 12 bases between. Germline V CDR1 and CDR2: MNHEY, SMNVEV (reference sequence). CDR3 length: 14 amino acids. CDR3 residues: CASSIELGTDTQYF. The CDR3, as DNA: TGTGCCAGCAGTATAGAATTGGGAACAGATACGCAGTATTTT.

Regarding this clone: Relative to the germline gene, one junction end is altered; a read error may explain this. V and J are TRBV2 and TRBJ2-2; D is undetermined. CDR3 length equals 15 residues. Germline V gene sequence: CDR1 SNHLY, CDR2 FYNNEI. The CDR3, as DNA: TGTGCTAGCACATATTTGGCCTCGAACACCGGGGAGCTGTTTTTT. This encodes CASTYLASNTGELFF.